This TCR beta chain is from a study of shared clonotypes between healthy human individuals (dated by TCRdb to between 2020 and 2021). Regarding the complete study: A couple of women and a few men aged 18 to 49 years were included in the cohort. Different laboratories and diverse techniques were used to prepare libraries and sequence TCR repertoires, to increase sequencing depth and limit assay-specific biases. For each donor, CD4 naive and CD4 memory were each given three plates, CD8 naive was given two plates, and CD8 memory was given one plate. Each donor's leukapheresis produced roughly between roughly 0.85 and 10 billion PBMCs. To estimate repertoire size and how much clonotype sharing occurs between individuals, the study deeply sequenced the blood TCR repertoires of 5 or 6 healthy adults.

As to this clone: This clone's antigen is unknown. No base quality information exists; no much larger clone differs at one position.

Using the deep immunoSEQ assay, multiplex PCR amplified TCR CDR3 regions from genomic DNA. For each cell subset, the extracted genomic DNA was distributed evenly across all wells of several immunoSEQ 96-well plates, and each plate served as one replicate. Each replicate PCR for sorted subsets received roughly 0.2 ug genomic DNA, equal to tens of thousands of T cell genomes. The purified libraries were quantified using a Qubit 3.0 fluorometer, sized with a Bioanalyzer 2100, and then quantified again using the KAPA Library Quantification kit. Every immunoSEQ 96-well plate was sequenced on a dedicated single-read 150-cycle Illumina NextSeq 550 flow cell. The paper's data handling went like this. Because only junctional sequences without quality scores were contained in the immunoSEQ output, filtering matching that applied to full-length reads could not be performed. To assign V/J genes and CDR3, sequences were annotated using PyIR, a Python wrapper for IgBLAST v1.9, with IMGT germline references. Reads with weak V/J assignments (E-value above 1e-6), missing CDR3, stop codons, out-of-frame junctions, or ambiguous translated residues were removed. V3J clonotypes were defined by identical inferred V gene, J gene, and CDR3 amino acid sequence. Percentage overlap between repertoires was computed as shared unique clonotypes divided by the size of the smaller repertoire. RTK rarefaction, the Chao1 estimator, and Recon v2.1 estimates of unobserved clonotypes were used to assess repertoire richness. Generation probabilities for all TCRbeta clonotypes obtained by the gDNA method from a few donors were computed using OLGA. Here the immuneACCESS table is served through TCRdb, limited to in-frame sequences with V and J called. Missing clones are a known gap in these copies; in checked studies unresolved V genes cover under half, and the rest lacks a known reason. V, J and clone size are taken as reported in that table, and D and trimming were inferred from the DNA itself. The sample has 2 million to 3 million clones on record, 80% to 95% of them singletons. The ten largest clones capture about 0.38% of the sample.

Findings and caveats that apply to the study as a whole: Based on pairwise subsampling, the degree of clonotype sharing among donors was expected to be affected by sequencing depth. Naive subsets generally had larger estimated clonotype richness than memory subsets. Sampling was limited to blood, and TCR repertoires in tissue likely differ from TCR repertoires in blood. Compared with non-shared clonotypes, clonotypes shared by all four sorted-subset donors had higher generation probabilities. Rarefaction of sorted-subset datasets indicated incomplete sequencing despite the large sequencing depth. When four donors were compared, the shared fraction of clonotypes was around 5% for naive CD4, over 3% for naive CD8, more than 2% for memory CD4, and 0.3% to 0.5% for memory CD8. The genetic and exposure-history diversity represented was limited by the small number of donors.

The germline V end is reduced by 7 bases and the J end by 6 bases; junction bases left unmatched: 9. In the germline V gene, CDR1 corresponds to SGHTS and CDR2 to YDEGEE. The CDR3 starts with the cysteine, ends with the phenylalanine, and has 14 residues. Of all the DNA, just the CDR3 is kept, 42 bases in frame from base 1. Healthy HIV-negative adults with no recently reported acute infections or vaccinations were included as donors. Every donor was a Caucasian adult living in Nashville, Tennessee, USA. CD4+ T cells were enriched by magnetic negative selection; naive cells were then positively selected on CD45RA, and the negative fraction formed the memory subset. Blood was collected by leukapheresis, and PBMCs were isolated by Ficoll-Histopaque density gradient centrifugation and then cryopreserved in liquid nitrogen vapor phase. Analytical flow cytometry was used to check the purity and quantity of each magnetically sorted T cell population. Genomic DNA was isolated from every sorted fraction and measured by UV absorbance on a Nanodrop 2000c.

The sample was naive CD4+ T cells from PBMCs. The cell subset or site tag for this specimen amounts to: CD45RA+ positively selected. The chain joins TRBV5-8 to TRBJ2-4; the central 8 bases match TRBD2. This clonotype originated in a man aged 18 to 29 in good health. Some clones in this sample may be carry-over from other donors' samples. Here the CDR3 is given as CASGTYRGGNIQYF. DNA sequence: TGTGCCAGCGGAACCTATCGGGGGGGAAACATTCAGTACTTC.